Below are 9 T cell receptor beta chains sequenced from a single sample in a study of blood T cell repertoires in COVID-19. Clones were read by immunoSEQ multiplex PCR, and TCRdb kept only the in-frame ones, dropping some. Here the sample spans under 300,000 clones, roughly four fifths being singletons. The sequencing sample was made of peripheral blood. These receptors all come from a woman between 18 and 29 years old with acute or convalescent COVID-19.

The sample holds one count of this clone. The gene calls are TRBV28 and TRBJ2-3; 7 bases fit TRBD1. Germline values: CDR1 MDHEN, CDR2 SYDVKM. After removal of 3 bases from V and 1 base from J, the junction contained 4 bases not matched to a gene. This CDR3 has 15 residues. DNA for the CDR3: TGTGCCAGCAGTTTGCCAGACAGGGGCACAGATACGCAGTATTTT. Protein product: CASSLPDRGTDTQYF.

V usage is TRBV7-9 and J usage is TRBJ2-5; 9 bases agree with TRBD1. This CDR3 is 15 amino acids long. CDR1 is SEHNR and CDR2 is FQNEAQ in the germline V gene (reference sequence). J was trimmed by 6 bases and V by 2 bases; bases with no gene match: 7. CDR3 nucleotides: TGTGCCAGCAGCTTAATCCAGACAGGGGGAAAGACCCAGTACTTC. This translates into CASSLIQTGGKTQYF.

CDR3: CASSFAWREGLDEQYF. The DNA of the CDR3 is TGTGCCAGCAGCTTCGCGTGGCGGGAGGGCCTCGACGAGCAGTACTTC. This chain links TRBV13 with TRBJ2-7; TRBD2 aligns across 9 bases. The ends lost 3 bases at V and 5 bases at J; junction bases unmatched: 11. The CDR3 spans 16 residues. The germline V gene has CDR1 PRHDT and CDR2 FYEKMQ (reference sequence).

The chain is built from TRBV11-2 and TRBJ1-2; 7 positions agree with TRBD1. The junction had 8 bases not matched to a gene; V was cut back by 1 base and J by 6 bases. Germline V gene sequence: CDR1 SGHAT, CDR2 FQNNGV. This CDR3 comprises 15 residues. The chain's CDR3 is CASSLVEGAWDGYTF. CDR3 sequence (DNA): TGTGCCAGCAGCTTAGTGGAGGGGGCTTGGGATGGCTACACCTTC.

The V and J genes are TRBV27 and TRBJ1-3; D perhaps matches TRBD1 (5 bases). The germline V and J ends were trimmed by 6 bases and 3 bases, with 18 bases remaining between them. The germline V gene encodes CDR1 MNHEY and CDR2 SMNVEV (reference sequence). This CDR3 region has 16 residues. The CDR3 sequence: CASSRRGVGFGNTIYF. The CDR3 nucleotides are TGTGCCAGCAGCCGGCGGGGCGTGGGCTTTGGAAACACCATATATTTT.

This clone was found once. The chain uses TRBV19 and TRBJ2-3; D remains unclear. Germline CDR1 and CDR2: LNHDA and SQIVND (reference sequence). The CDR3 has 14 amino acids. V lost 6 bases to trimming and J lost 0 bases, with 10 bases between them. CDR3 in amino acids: CASRPGRSTDTQYF. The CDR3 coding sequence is TGTGCCAGTAGACCAGGCAGAAGCACAGATACGCAGTATTTT. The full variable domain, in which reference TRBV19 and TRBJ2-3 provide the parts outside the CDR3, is DGGITQSPKYLFRKEGQNVTLSCEQNLNHDAMYWYRQDPGQGLRLIYYSQIVNDFQKGDIAEGYSVSREKKESFPLTVTSAQKNPTAFYLCASRPGRSTDTQYFGPGTRLTVL.

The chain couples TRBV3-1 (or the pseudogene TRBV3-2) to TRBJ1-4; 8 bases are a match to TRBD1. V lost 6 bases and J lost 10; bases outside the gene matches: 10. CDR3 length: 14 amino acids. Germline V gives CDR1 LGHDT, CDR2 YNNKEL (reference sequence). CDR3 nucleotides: TGTGCCAGCAGATCACAGGGGGAGGGCGGAAAACTGTTTTTT. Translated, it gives CASRSQGEGGKLFF.

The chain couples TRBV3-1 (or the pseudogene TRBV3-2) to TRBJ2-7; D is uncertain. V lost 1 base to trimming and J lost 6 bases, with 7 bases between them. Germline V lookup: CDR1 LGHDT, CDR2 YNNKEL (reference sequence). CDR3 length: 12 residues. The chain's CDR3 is CASSQVVSEQYF. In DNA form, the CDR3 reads TGTGCCAGCAGCCAAGTAGTAAGCGAGCAGTACTTC.

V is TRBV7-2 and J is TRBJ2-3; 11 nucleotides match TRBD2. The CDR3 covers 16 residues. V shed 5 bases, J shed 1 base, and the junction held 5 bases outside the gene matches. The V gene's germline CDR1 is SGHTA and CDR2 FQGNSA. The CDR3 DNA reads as TGTGCCAGCAGCCCTCTAGCGGGAGGTCGCACAGATACGCAGTATTTT. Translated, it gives CASSPLAGGRTDTQYF.